The 27 T cell receptor beta chains reported below all come from one sample, sequenced in a study of T cell changes during pregnancy in multiple sclerosis. The protocol was immunoSEQ multiplex PCR, while the TCRdb copy is restricted to in-frame clones and leaves out a portion. The sample includes approximately 40,000 clones, 80% to 90% of them seen just once. The material was peripheral blood, obtained in the first trimester of pregnancy. Every receptor here comes from a female donor in good health, enrolled as a control in a pregnancy study.

This chain links TRBV4-2 with TRBJ1-2, with D perhaps matching TRBD1 (6 bases). Germline-derived CDR1 and CDR2 are LGHNA and YNFKEQ. V was pared by 0 bases and J by 2 bases, with 10 bases between. CDR3 length: 15 residues. The CDR3, as DNA: TGTGCCAGCAGCCAAGACACAGGGTCAAACTATGGCTACACCTTC. This translates into CASSQDTGSNYGYTF.

The rearrangement joins TRBV28 to TRBJ1-5; D remains ambiguous. The CDR3 runs to 15 residues. The germline V gene has CDR1 MDHEN and CDR2 SYDVKM. The V gene lost 6 bases and the J gene lost 2 bases, with 14 bases spanning the gap. CDR3 sequence reads: CASSGRTFGNQPQHF. In DNA form, the CDR3 reads TGTGCCAGCAGCGGGAGGACCTTTGGCAATCAGCCCCAGCATTTT.

The chain joins TRBV4-3 to TRBJ2-7; D unclear. The germline gives CDR1 LGHNA, CDR2 YSLEER. The V gene lost 1 base and the J gene lost 2 bases, with 15 bases spanning the gap. This CDR3 spans 16 amino acids. CDR3 nucleotides: TGCGCCAGCAGCCAAGCCCTTGATCTAGTTCCCTACGAGCAGTACTTC. It specifies CASSQALDLVPYEQYF.

The chain is built from TRBV2 and TRBJ1-6; 9 bases are a match to TRBD1. The CDR3 has 16 amino acids. CDR1 and CDR2 from the germline V gene are SNHLY and FYNNEI. Trimming cost V 6 bases and J 8 bases; bases outside gene matches: 11. CDR3 region: CASRHGQGRVDSPLHF. CDR3 in DNA: TGTGCCAGCAGGCACGGACAGGGGAGAGTTGATTCACCCCTCCACTTT.

The chain couples TRBV11-2 to TRBJ1-1; the match to TRBD1 covers 9 bases. Trimming removed 0 bases from V and 6 bases from J; junction bases left unmatched: 2. Germline lookup yields CDR1 SGHAT and CDR2 FQNNGV. The CDR3 totals 14 residues. CDR3: CASSLEGQGSEAFF. In DNA, the CDR3 is TGTGCCAGCAGCTTAGAGGGACAGGGTTCTGAAGCTTTCTTT.

This rearrangement joins TRBV19 to TRBJ1-5, with 12 positions matching TRBD1. CDR1 and CDR2 (germline): LNHDA, SQIVND (reference sequence). The CDR3 covers 18 residues. Trimming at V came to 2 bases and at J to 3 bases, leaving 8 bases not matched to a gene. CDR3 residues: CASSIRGQGAMNNQPQHF. CDR3 DNA: TGTGCCAGTAGTATAAGGGGACAGGGGGCGATGAACAATCAGCCCCAGCATTTT. The full variable domain, its missing parts supplied by reference TRBV19 and TRBJ1-5, is DGGITQSPKYLFRKEGQNVTLSCEQNLNHDAMYWYRQDPGQGLRLIYYSQIVNDFQKGDIAEGYSVSREKKESFPLTVTSAQKNPTAFYLCASSIRGQGAMNNQPQHFGDGTRLSIL.

V usage is TRBV30 and J usage is TRBJ2-1; D not resolved. CDR3 length: 13 amino acids. The germline V gene encodes CDR1 GTSNPN and CDR2 SVGIG (reference sequence). Trimming removed 2 bases from V and 6 bases from J, with 11 bases in between. CDR3 residues: CAWSHSSSNEQFF. The CDR3 DNA reads as TGTGCCTGGAGTCACAGTTCTTCCAATGAGCAGTTCTTC.

The chain combines TRBV6-6 with TRBJ2-1; D possibly corresponds to TRBD2 (5 bases). The V gene's germline CDR1 is MNHNY and CDR2 SVGAGI (reference sequence). This CDR3 contains 16 residues. The germline V and J ends were trimmed by 7 bases and 6 bases, with 22 bases remaining between them. The CDR3 is CASTLSFGSRGNEQFF. The CDR3 DNA sequence: TGTGCCAGCACCCTATCGTTCGGGTCCCGGGGCAATGAGCAGTTCTTC.

The chain has TRBV7-3 and TRBJ2-2; D ambiguous. Trimming removed 3 bases at V and 5 bases at J, with 4 bases between. The CDR3 has 12 residues. Germline V gene data show CDR1 as SGHTA and CDR2 as FQGTGA. The CDR3 is CASSFGTGELFF. DNA of the CDR3: TGTGCCAGCAGCTTCGGGACCGGGGAGCTGTTTTTT. The whole variable domain, remainder taken from reference TRBV7-3 and TRBJ2-2, is GAGVSQTPSNKVTEKGKYVELRCDPISGHTALYWYRQSLGQGPEFLIYFQGTGAADDSGLPNDRFFAVRPEGSVSTLKIQRTERGDSAVYLCASSFGTGELFFGEGSRLTVL.

The V and J genes are TRBV9 and TRBJ2-6; D gene uncertain. This CDR3 region has 11 residues. Germline CDR1 SGDLS, CDR2 YYNGEE. V lost 7 bases to trimming and J lost 4 bases, with 3 bases between them. The CDR3 DNA sequence: TGTGCCAGCCAGGGGGCCAACGTCCTGACTTTC. This translates into CASQGANVLTF.

The rearrangement links TRBV11-2 to TRBJ2-7; 8 nucleotides agree with TRBD1. Germline CDR1 reads SGHAT; CDR2 reads FQNNGV. Trimming cost V 1 base and J 0 bases; bases outside gene matches: 2. The CDR3 extends over 15 amino acids. The CDR3 sequence is CASSLGQGSSYEQYF. The CDR3 nucleotides are TGTGCCAGCAGCTTAGGACAGGGGAGCTCCTACGAGCAGTACTTC.

The chain links TRBV15 to TRBJ2-1; 10 bases agree with TRBD2. V trimming: 2 bases; J trimming: 4 bases; junction bases outside the gene matches: 8. The CDR3 covers 17 residues. Looked up from germline, CDR1 is LNHNV and CDR2 is YYDKDF (reference sequence). The CDR3 coding sequence is TGTGCCACCAGCAGACCCTTCGGACTAGCGGATTACAATGAGCAGTTCTTC. As protein: CATSRPFGLADYNEQFF.

V gene TRBV6-4 combines with J gene TRBJ2-3; 11 bases are shared with TRBD2. CDR3 length equals 16 residues. The junction had 7 bases not matched to a gene; V was cut back by 4 bases and J by 4 bases. Looked up from germline, CDR1 is MRHNA and CDR2 is SNTAGT. This chain's CDR3 is CASSGGTSGVADTQYF. The CDR3 bases are TGTGCCAGCAGTGGAGGGACTAGCGGTGTCGCAGATACGCAGTATTTT.

The V gene is TRBV5-4, the J gene TRBJ2-3; 11 bases match TRBD2. The CDR3 is 16 residues long. Losses at the gene ends were 3 bases for V and 5 bases for J; bases not matched to a gene: 8. CDR1 and CDR2 from the germline V gene are SGHNT and YYREEE (reference sequence). CDR3 in amino acids: CASSWIAGGSGDTQYF. DNA of the CDR3: TGTGCCAGCAGCTGGATAGCGGGGGGGTCGGGAGATACGCAGTATTTT.

The chain links TRBV27 to TRBJ1-2, with TRBD1 as a possible D gene (5 bases). Trimming took 5 bases from V and 5 from J, leaving 12 bases between them. The CDR3 totals 13 residues. Germline assignment: CDR1 MNHEY and CDR2 SMNVEV (reference sequence). The CDR3 DNA sequence: TGTGCCAGCAGTGCCTCCGGGGGGTATGGCTACACCTTC. Translation: CASSASGGYGYTF.

A single count supports this clone. CDR3 region: CASSRSRGSTDTQYF. DNA for the CDR3: TGTGCCAGTAGTAGGAGTCGGGGTTCCACAGATACGCAGTATTTT. J is TRBJ2-3 and V is TRBV19; the D gene is possibly TRBD2 (5 bases). V shed 4 bases and J shed 2 bases, with 13 bases lying between them. The CDR3 runs 15 residues. Germline values: CDR1 LNHDA, CDR2 SQIVND (reference sequence).

The rearrangement links TRBV6-1 to TRBJ1-5; 8 nucleotides match TRBD1. The germline V gene has CDR1 MNHNS and CDR2 SASEGT. This CDR3 has 14 residues. Unmatched junction bases numbered 5, after V lost 5 bases and J lost 5 bases. This CDR3 is CASSQDRADQPQHF. DNA for the CDR3: TGTGCCAGCAGTCAGGACAGGGCAGATCAGCCCCAGCATTTT.

V is TRBV28 and J is TRBJ2-3; possibly TRBD2 for D (6 bases). The CDR3 sequence is 15 residues long. From germline, CDR1 is MDHEN and CDR2 SYDVKM. The germline V and J ends were trimmed by 6 bases and 4 bases, with 17 bases remaining between them. CDR3 protein: CASSWRGPTSDTQYF. The CDR3 DNA reads as TGTGCCAGCAGCTGGAGGGGACCCACGTCAGATACGCAGTATTTT. Full variable domain (rest looked up from reference TRBV28 and TRBJ2-3): DVKVTQSSRYLVKRTGEKVFLECVQDMDHENMFWYRQDPGLGLRLIYFSYDVKMKEKGDIPEGYSVSREKKERFSLILESASTNQTSMYLCASSWRGPTSDTQYFGPGTRLTVL.

The chain carries TRBV29-1 and TRBJ2-1; the D gene is possibly TRBD1 (5 bases). CDR1 and CDR2 (germline): SQVTM, ANQGSEA. The CDR3 sequence is 12 residues long. Trimming cost V 0 bases and J 13 bases, with 13 bases left between them. CDR3: CSVEDRDAGQFF. In DNA form, the CDR3 reads TGCAGCGTTGAAGACAGGGATGCTGGTCAGTTCTTC.

The chain recombines TRBV6-6 with TRBJ2-3; no firm D call. The CDR3 is made up of 15 amino acids. The V gene's germline CDR1 is MNHNY and CDR2 SVGAGI (reference sequence). Trimming shortened V by 5 bases and J by 3 bases, and 15 bases separated the two germline ends. The CDR3 DNA reads TGTGCCAGCAGTAGGCGCGGTGCCGGGACAGATACGCAGTATTTT. Its translation: CASSRRGAGTDTQYF.

This clone has just a few counts. The chain uses TRBV2 and TRBJ2-7, with 9 bases identical to TRBD2. Trimming at V came to 3 bases and at J to 4 bases, leaving 4 bases not matched to a gene. Per the germline V gene, CDR1 is SNHLY and CDR2 is FYNNEI. This CDR3 contains 14 residues. CDR3 sequence: CASSEASGTYEQYF. The CDR3 DNA is TGTGCCAGCAGTGAGGCTAGCGGGACTTACGAGCAGTACTTC.

This chain connects TRBV7-2 to TRBJ1-2; D call uncertain. The CDR3 loop spans 13 amino acids. Germline V lookup: CDR1 SGHTA, CDR2 FQGNSA. V lost 1 base, J lost 7 bases, and 10 bases lay in between. The CDR3 here is CASSLGFAGGYTF. DNA for the CDR3: TGTGCCAGCAGCTTAGGGTTTGCCGGTGGCTACACCTTC.

This clone has a handful of counts. The rearrangement joins TRBV11-2 to TRBJ2-7; D unresolved. The CDR3 extends over 11 amino acids. Germline V lookup: CDR1 SGHAT, CDR2 FQNNGV. With 6 bases removed from V and 6 bases from J, the gap between germline ends came to 9 bases. This chain's CDR3 is CASSSGLEQYF. The CDR3 DNA sequence: TGTGCCAGCAGTTCGGGTCTCGAGCAGTACTTC.

The rearrangement joins TRBV5-1 to TRBJ2-7, with TRBD2 matching 8 bases. The CDR3 length is 18 residues. The trim removed 0 bases at V and 0 bases at J, leaving 11 bases unmatched. Per the germline V gene, CDR1 is SGHRS and CDR2 is YFSETQ. CDR3 bases: TGCGCCAGCAGCTTGGGGGCACTAGCGGTGAATAGCTCCTACGAGCAGTACTTC. Amino acids: CASSLGALAVNSSYEQYF.

This chain joins TRBV9 and TRBJ2-3; TRBD2 agrees at 10 bases. V lost 7 bases and J lost 1; bases outside the gene matches: 3. CDR3 size: 14 residues. Germline-derived CDR1 and CDR2 are SGDLS and YYNGEE. The DNA of the CDR3 is TGTGCCAGCTCCGGGACTAGCGGCACAGATACGCAGTATTTT. It codes for CASSGTSGTDTQYF.

The rearrangement joins TRBV27 to TRBJ2-1; 8 bases are shared with TRBD2. The CDR3 runs 15 residues. V trimming: 3 bases; J trimming: 9 bases; junction bases outside the gene matches: 10. Looked up from germline, CDR1 is MNHEY and CDR2 is SMNVEV (reference sequence). The CDR3 loop reads CASSFEGLGLGEQFF. The DNA for the CDR3 is TGTGCCAGCAGTTTTGAGGGACTAGGGCTAGGTGAGCAGTTCTTC.

This clone was recorded only once. The chain uses TRBV7-3 and TRBJ2-5; 8 nucleotides match TRBD2. The CDR3 totals 14 residues. J gave up 5 bases and V 3 bases, and 5 bases lay outside the gene matches. Germline values: CDR1 SGHTA, CDR2 FQGTGA. Here the CDR3 reads CASSLSTGGETQYF. As DNA, the CDR3 is TGTGCCAGCAGCTTGTCAACGGGAGGGGAGACCCAGTACTTC.